Reported below is one TCR beta chain. The sample comes from a study of blood T cell repertoires in COVID-19. Study in general: T cells, B-cell-depleted T cells, or PBMCs supplied cDNA or gDNA.

Seattle participants joined during active infection and were tracked over time. Trimming took off 7 bases at V and 1 base at J, with 10 bases between the two ends. Germline-derived CDR1 and CDR2 are MNHEY and SVGAGI. The CDR3 covers 13 residues. In the authors' workflow: Estimated nucleated cell counts came from reference gene primer amplification. The protocol was immunoSEQ multiplex PCR, while the TCRdb copy is restricted to in-frame clones and leaves out a portion. From that table come the V and J calls and clone size; the DNA was used to work out D and trimming. The table has approximately 170,000 clones, about 86% seen once; the top ten hold roughly 9.7%.

Source material: peripheral blood. The chain couples TRBV6-5 to TRBJ1-1; D ambiguous. The clonotype comes from an older woman with COVID-19, enrolled during active disease. CDR3 amino acids: CASNSFRNTEAFF. The CDR3 region has the DNA TGTGCCAGCAATTCTTTCAGGAACACTGAAGCTTTCTTT.